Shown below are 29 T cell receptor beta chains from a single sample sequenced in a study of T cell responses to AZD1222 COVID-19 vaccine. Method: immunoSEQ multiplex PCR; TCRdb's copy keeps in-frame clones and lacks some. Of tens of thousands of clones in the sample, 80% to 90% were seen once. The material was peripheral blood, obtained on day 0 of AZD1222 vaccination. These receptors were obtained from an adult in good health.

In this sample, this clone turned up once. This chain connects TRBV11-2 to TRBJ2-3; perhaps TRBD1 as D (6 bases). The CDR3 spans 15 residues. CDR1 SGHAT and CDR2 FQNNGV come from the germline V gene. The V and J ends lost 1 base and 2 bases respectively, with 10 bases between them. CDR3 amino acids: CASSLGQDDTDTQYF. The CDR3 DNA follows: TGTGCCAGCAGCTTAGGACAGGATGACACAGATACGCAGTATTTT.

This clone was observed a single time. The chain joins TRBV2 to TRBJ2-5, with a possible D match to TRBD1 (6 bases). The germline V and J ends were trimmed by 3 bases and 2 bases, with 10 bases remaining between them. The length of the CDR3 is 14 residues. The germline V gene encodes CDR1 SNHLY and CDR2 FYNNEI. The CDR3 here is CASSDRDTQETQYF. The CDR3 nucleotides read TGTGCCAGCAGTGACCGGGACACTCAAGAGACCCAGTACTTC.

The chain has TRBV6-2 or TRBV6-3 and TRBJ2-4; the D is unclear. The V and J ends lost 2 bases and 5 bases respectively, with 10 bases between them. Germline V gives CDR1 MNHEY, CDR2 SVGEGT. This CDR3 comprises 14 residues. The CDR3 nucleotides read TGTGCCAGCAGTTACGACCGGGTTCAAAACATTCAGTACTTC. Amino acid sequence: CASSYDRVQNIQYF.

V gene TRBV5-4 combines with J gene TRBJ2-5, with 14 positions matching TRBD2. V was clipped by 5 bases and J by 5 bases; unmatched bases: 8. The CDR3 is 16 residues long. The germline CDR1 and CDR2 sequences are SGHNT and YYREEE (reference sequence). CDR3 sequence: CASSSRLAGGWETQYF. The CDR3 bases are TGTGCCAGCAGTTCTCGACTAGCGGGGGGGTGGGAGACCCAGTACTTC.

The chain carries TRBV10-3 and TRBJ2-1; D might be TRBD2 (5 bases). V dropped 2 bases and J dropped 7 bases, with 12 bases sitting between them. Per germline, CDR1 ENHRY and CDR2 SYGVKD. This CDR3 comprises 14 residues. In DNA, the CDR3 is TGTGCCATCAGTGAGGAGGGCGGGTGGAATGAGCAGTTCTTC. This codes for CAISEEGGWNEQFF.

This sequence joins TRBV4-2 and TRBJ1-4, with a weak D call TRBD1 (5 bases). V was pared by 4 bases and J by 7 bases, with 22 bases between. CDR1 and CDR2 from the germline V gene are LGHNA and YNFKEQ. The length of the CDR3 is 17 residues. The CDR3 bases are TGTGCCAGCAGCCTTATCATTCAGGGCGGGTTGAGTGAAAAACTGTTTTTT. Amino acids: CASSLIIQGGLSEKLFF.

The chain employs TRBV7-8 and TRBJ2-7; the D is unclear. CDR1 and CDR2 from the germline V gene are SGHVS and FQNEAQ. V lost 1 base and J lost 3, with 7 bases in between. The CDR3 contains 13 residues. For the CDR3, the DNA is TGTGCCAGCAGCTTAGTAGGTGGCTACGAGCAGTACTTC. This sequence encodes CASSLVGGYEQYF.

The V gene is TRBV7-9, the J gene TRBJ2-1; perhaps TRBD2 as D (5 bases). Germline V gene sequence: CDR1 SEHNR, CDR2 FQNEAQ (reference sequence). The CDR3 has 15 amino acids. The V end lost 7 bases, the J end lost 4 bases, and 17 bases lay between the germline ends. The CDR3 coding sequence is TGTGCCAGCAACCCCTCGGCTAGCTATTACAATGAGCAGTTCTTC. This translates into CASNPSASYYNEQFF.

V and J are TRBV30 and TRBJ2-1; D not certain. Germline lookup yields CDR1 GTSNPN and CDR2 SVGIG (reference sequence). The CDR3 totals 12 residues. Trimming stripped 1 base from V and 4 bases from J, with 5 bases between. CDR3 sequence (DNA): TGTGCCTGGAGTGCGACATACAATGAGCAGTTCTTC. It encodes CAWSATYNEQFF.

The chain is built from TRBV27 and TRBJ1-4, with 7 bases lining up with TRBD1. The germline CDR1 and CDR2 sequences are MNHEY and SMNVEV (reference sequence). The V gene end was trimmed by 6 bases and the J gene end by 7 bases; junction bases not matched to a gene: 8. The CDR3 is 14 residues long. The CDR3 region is CASRADRVVEKLFF. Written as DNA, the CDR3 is TGTGCCAGCAGAGCTGACAGGGTGGTTGAAAAACTGTTTTTT.

CDR3 in DNA: TGTGCCAGCCGACAGTTTTACGAGCAGTACTTC. This encodes CASRQFYEQYF. The rearrangement joins TRBV6-5 to TRBJ2-7; TRBD1 might be the D (5 bases). The length of the CDR3 is 11 residues. Trimming stripped 8 bases from V and 4 bases from J, with 9 bases between. The V gene's germline CDR1 is MNHEY and CDR2 SVGAGI.

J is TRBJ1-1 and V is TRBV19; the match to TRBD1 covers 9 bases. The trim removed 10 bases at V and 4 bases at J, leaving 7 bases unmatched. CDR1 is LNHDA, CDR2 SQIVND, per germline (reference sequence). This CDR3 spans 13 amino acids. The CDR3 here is CATSTGGGTEAFF. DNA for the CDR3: TGTGCCACCTCGACAGGGGGAGGCACTGAAGCTTTCTTT. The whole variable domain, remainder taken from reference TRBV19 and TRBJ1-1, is DGGITQSPKYLFRKEGQNVTLSCEQNLNHDAMYWYRQDPGQGLRLIYYSQIVNDFQKGDIAEGYSVSREKKESFPLTVTSAQKNPTAFYLCATSTGGGTEAFFGQGTRLTVV.

The CDR3: CSVGRTTLNTEAFF. The CDR3 DNA reads TGCAGCGTTGGACGGACAACCCTGAACACTGAAGCTTTCTTT. This rearrangement joins TRBV29-1 to TRBJ1-1, with D possibly being TRBD1 (5 bases). CDR3 length: 14 amino acids. CDR1 is SQVTM and CDR2 is ANQGSEA in the germline V gene. V was cut by 4 bases and J by 0 bases, with 12 bases left in between.

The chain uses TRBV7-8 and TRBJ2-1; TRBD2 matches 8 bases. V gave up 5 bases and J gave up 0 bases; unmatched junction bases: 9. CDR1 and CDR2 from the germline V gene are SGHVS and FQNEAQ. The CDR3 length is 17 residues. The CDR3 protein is CASSQTSGWSSYNEQFF. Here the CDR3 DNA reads TGTGCCAGCAGCCAAACTAGCGGATGGAGCTCCTACAATGAGCAGTTCTTC.

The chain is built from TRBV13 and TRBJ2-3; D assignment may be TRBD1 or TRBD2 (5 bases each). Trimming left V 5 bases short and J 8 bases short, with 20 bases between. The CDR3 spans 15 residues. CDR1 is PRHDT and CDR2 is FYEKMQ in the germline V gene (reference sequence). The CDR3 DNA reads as TGTGCCAGCAGCCACCGGGACGGCCTCGAGGGTACGCAGTATTTT. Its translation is CASSHRDGLEGTQYF.

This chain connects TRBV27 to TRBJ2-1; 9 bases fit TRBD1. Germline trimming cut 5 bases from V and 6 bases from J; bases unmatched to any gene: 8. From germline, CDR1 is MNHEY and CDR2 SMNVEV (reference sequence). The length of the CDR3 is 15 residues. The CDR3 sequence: CASSASGTGSNEQFF. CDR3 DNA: TGTGCCAGCAGTGCCTCGGGGACAGGGTCCAATGAGCAGTTCTTC.

CDR3 sequence: CASSVLGMNTEAFF. The CDR3 region has the DNA TGTGCCAGCAGCGTCCTCGGGATGAACACTGAAGCTTTCTTT. The V and J genes are TRBV9 and TRBJ1-1; no firm D call. The CDR3 loop spans 14 amino acids. Germline lookup yields CDR1 SGDLS and CDR2 YYNGEE. V was pared by 2 bases and J by 0 bases, with 8 bases between.

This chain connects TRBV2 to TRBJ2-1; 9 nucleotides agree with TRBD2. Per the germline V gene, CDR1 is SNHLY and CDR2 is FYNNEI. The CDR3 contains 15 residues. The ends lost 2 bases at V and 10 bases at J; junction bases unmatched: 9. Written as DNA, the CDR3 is TGTGCCAGCAGTGAAATGGCGGGAGGGCCCGGGGAGCAGTTCTTC. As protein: CASSEMAGGPGEQFF.

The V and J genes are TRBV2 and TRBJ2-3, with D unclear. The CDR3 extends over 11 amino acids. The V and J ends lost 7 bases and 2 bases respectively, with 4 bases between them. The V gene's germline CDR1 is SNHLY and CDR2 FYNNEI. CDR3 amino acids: CASKYTDTQYF. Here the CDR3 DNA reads TGTGCCAGCAAGTACACAGATACGCAGTATTTT. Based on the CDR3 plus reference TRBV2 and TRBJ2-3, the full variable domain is EPEVTQTPSHQVTQMGQEVILRCVPISNHLYFYWYRQILGQKVEFLVSFYNNEISEKSEIFDDQFSVERPDGSNFTLKIRSTKLEDSAMYFCASKYTDTQYFGPGTRLTVL.

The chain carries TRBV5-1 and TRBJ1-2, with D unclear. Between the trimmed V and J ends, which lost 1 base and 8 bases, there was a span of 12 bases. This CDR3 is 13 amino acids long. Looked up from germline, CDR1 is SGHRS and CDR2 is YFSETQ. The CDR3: CASSLTDVKGYTF. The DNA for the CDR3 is TGCGCCAGCAGCTTGACGGATGTAAAGGGCTACACCTTC.

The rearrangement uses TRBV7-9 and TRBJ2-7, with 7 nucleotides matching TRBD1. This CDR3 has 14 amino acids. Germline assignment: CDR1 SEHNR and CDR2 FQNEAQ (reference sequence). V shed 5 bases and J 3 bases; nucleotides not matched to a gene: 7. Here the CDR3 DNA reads TGTGCCAGCAGCCCATGGGACAGCCTCTACGAGCAGTACTTC. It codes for CASSPWDSLYEQYF. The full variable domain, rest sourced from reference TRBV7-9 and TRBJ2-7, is DTGVSQNPRHKITKRGQNVTFRCDPISEHNRLYWYRQTLGQGPEFLTYFQNEAQLEKSRLLSDRFSAERPKGSFSTLEIQRTEQGDSAMYLCASSPWDSLYEQYFGPGTRLTVT.

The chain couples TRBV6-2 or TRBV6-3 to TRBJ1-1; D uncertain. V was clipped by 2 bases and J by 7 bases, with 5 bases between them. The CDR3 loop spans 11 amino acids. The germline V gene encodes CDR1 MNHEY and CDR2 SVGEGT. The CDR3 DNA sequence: TGTGCCAGCAGTTACCGGGGTGAAGCTTTCTTT. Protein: CASSYRGEAFF.

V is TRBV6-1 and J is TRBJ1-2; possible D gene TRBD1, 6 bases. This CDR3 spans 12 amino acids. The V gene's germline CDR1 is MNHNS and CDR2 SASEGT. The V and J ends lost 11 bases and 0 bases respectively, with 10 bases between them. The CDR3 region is CAWGGPNYGYTF. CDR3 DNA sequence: TGTGCCTGGGGGGGCCCTAACTATGGCTACACCTTC.

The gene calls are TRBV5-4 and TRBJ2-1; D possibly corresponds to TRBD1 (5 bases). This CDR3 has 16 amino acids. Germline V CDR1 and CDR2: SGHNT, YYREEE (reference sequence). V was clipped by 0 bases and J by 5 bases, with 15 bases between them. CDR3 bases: TGTGCCAGCAGCTTGGAGGGCCAGGGTCGGGACAATGAGCAGTTCTTC. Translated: CASSLEGQGRDNEQFF.

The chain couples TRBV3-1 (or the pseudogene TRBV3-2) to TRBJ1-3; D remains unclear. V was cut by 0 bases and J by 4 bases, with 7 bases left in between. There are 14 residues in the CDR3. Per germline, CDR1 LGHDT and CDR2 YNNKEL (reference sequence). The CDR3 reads CASSQDSGGNTIYF. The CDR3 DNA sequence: TGTGCCAGCAGCCAAGATTCGGGGGGAAACACCATATATTTT.

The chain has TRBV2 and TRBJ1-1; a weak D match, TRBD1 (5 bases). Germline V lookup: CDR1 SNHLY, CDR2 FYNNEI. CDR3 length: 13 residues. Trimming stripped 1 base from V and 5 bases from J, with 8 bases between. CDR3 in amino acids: CASSEGGNTEAFF. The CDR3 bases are TGTGCCAGCAGTGAAGGGGGCAATACTGAAGCTTTCTTT.

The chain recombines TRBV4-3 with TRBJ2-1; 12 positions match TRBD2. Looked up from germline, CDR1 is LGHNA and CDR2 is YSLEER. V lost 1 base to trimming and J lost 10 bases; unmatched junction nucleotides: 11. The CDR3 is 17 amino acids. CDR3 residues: CASSQGTSGTPREEQFF. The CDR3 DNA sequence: TGCGCCAGCAGCCAAGGGACTAGCGGGACCCCGCGCGAGGAGCAGTTCTTC.

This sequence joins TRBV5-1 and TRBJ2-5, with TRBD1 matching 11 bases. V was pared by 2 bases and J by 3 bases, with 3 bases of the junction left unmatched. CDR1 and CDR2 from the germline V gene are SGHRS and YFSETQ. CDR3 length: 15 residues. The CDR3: CASSFGQGAKETQYF. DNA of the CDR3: TGCGCCAGCAGCTTCGGACAGGGGGCGAAAGAGACCCAGTACTTC.

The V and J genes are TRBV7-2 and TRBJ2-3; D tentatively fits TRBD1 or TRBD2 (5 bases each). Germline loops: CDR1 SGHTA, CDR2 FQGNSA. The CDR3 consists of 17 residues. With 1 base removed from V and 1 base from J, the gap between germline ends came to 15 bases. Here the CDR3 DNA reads TGTGCCAGCAGCTTAGTTTCTGGGGGAGTGGGCACAGATACGCAGTATTTT. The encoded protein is CASSLVSGGVGTDTQYF. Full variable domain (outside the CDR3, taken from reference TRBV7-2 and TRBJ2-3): GAGVSQSPSNKVTEKGKDVELRCDPISGHTALYWYRQSLGQGLEFLIYFQGNSAPDKSGLPSDRFSAERTGGSVSTLTIQRTQQEDSAVYLCASSLVSGGVGTDTQYFGPGTRLTVL.